The 21 T cell receptor beta chains presented below share a single source sample, sequenced in a study of T cells in localized non-small cell lung cancer. Sequencing was performed with immunoSEQ multiplex PCR; in TCRdb, only in-frame clones are kept and a portion is missing. The sample consists of some 1,300 clones, about 25% of them appearing once. The specimen was lung tumor tissue, collected before any cancer treatment. The receptors shown here come from a man aged 35 to 69 with stage II squamous cell lung carcinoma.

The V call is TRBV11-3, the J call TRBJ2-5, with 7 nucleotides matching TRBD2. This CDR3 is built from 15 residues. CDR1 SGHNT and CDR2 YENEEA come from the germline V gene. V was pared by 5 bases and J by 2 bases, with 8 bases of the junction left unmatched. As DNA, the CDR3 is TGTGCCAGCAGCCTTCTCTGGGGGGGGCAAGAGACCCAGTACTTC. Its protein product is CASSLLWGGQETQYF.

CDR3 nucleotides: TGTGCCAGCAGCATTCTGAACACCGGGGAGCTGTTTTTT. Translated: CASSILNTGELFF. The chain employs TRBV5-8 and TRBJ2-2; the D is unclear. V was shortened by 4 bases and J by 1 base, with 5 bases between the two germline ends. Germline V gene data show CDR1 as SGHTS and CDR2 as YDEGEE. The CDR3 sequence is 13 residues long.

This chain uses TRBV30 with TRBJ2-7; 11 bases are shared with TRBD1. V shed 3 bases, J shed 4 bases, and the junction held 2 bases outside the gene matches. Germline lookup yields CDR1 GTSNPN and CDR2 SVGIG (reference sequence). The CDR3 contains 13 residues. This CDR3 is CAWSGQGAYEQYF. CDR3 in DNA: TGTGCCTGGAGCGGACAGGGGGCTTACGAGCAGTACTTC.

In its sample, this clone was seen a few times. The chain is built from TRBV19 and TRBJ1-2; tentatively, D is TRBD1 (5 bases). The CDR3 length is 13 residues. The germline CDR1 and CDR2 sequences are LNHDA and SQIVND (reference sequence). V lost 4 bases to trimming and J lost 5 bases, with 11 bases between them. The CDR3 reads CASSTTESYGYTF. The CDR3 DNA sequence: TGTGCCAGTAGTACGACAGAGTCTTATGGCTACACCTTC.

By share, this clone ranks as medium-sized. V gene TRBV7-1 combines with J gene TRBJ2-2; D remains unclear. TRBV7-1 is an open reading frame whose function is uncertain. This CDR3 has 13 amino acids. V was trimmed by 5 bases and J by 5 bases, leaving 9 bases between them. CDR3 residues: CASSPTPTGELFF. CDR3 coding DNA: TGTGCCAGCAGCCCGACCCCAACCGGGGAGCTGTTTTTT.

This clone counts as large. This rearrangement joins TRBV11-3 to TRBJ2-2; 10 bases match TRBD2. V shed 5 bases and J 1 base; nucleotides not matched to a gene: 10. The length of the CDR3 is 18 residues. Germline V gene data show CDR1 as SGHNT and CDR2 as YENEEA. The CDR3 loop is CASSPGYSSGRNTGELFF. CDR3 nucleotides: TGTGCCAGCAGCCCCGGTTACTCTAGCGGGAGGAACACCGGGGAGCTGTTTTTT.

This clone was seen a few times. V gene TRBV19 combines with J gene TRBJ1-1, with D perhaps matching TRBD1 (5 bases). This CDR3 comprises 15 residues. The V and J ends lost 6 bases and 6 bases respectively, with 20 bases between them. CDR1 and CDR2 from the germline V gene are LNHDA and SQIVND (reference sequence). CDR3 sequence (DNA): TGTGCCAGTAGCCATGGATGGGGCAGGGAAGCTGAAGCTTTCTTT. Amino acids: CASSHGWGREAEAFF. The entire variable domain, with the rest obtained from reference TRBV19 and TRBJ1-1, is as follows: DGGITQSPKYLFRKEGQNVTLSCEQNLNHDAMYWYRQDPGQGLRLIYYSQIVNDFQKGDIAEGYSVSREKKESFPLTVTSAQKNPTAFYLCASSHGWGREAEAFFGQGTRLTVV.

The CDR3 sequence is CASSQRLEGTQYF. In nucleotides, the CDR3 is TGTGCCAGCAGCCAGAGGTTAGAAGGGACCCAGTACTTC. V gene TRBV14 combines with J gene TRBJ2-5; the D is unclear. This CDR3 is built from 13 residues. V was clipped by 3 bases and J by 7 bases, with 12 bases between them. Per the germline V gene, CDR1 is SGHDN and CDR2 is FVKESK.

This clone is judged large. This chain links TRBV11-3 with TRBJ2-7; D is ambiguous. The CDR3 runs 14 residues. The ends were cut back, 4 bases at V and 2 bases at J, with 12 bases in the middle. Germline V gives CDR1 SGHNT, CDR2 YENEEA. CDR3 sequence reads: CASSSGPTPYEQYF. The CDR3, as DNA: TGTGCCAGCAGCTCCGGGCCCACTCCCTACGAGCAGTACTTC.

The genes are TRBV18 and TRBJ2-5; D uncertain. Germline V lookup: CDR1 KGHSH, CDR2 LQKENI. V was clipped by 3 bases and J by 5 bases, with 7 bases between them. The CDR3 totals 12 residues. CDR3 coding DNA: TGTGCCAGCTCACCGATGGGGGAGACCCAGTACTTC. Its translation: CASSPMGETQYF.

The rearrangement links TRBV30 to TRBJ2-6; D is ambiguous. The CDR3 has 14 amino acids. V lost 1 base to trimming and J lost 2 bases, with 6 bases between them. Germline V lookup: CDR1 GTSNPN, CDR2 SVGIG (reference sequence). For the CDR3, the DNA is TGTGCCTGGAGTGAAGGTGCTGGGGCCAACGTCCTGACTTTC. Protein: CAWSEGAGANVLTF.

This clone rates as medium-sized. This chain joins TRBV6-8 and TRBJ2-1; no clear D gene. The CDR3 is made up of 16 amino acids. With 5 bases removed from V and 0 bases from J, the gap between germline ends came to 14 bases. Per germline, CDR1 MNHGY and CDR2 SAAAGT. CDR3 sequence reads: CASSTPGPSSYNEQFF. The CDR3 region has the DNA TGTGCCAGCAGTACACCGGGCCCCAGCTCCTACAATGAGCAGTTCTTC.

Sample share makes this clone medium-sized. The chain links TRBV6-8 to TRBJ1-5, with 9 bases matching TRBD1. CDR1 is MNHGY and CDR2 is SAAAGT in the germline V gene. The CDR3 loop spans 14 amino acids. The trim removed 2 bases at V and 6 bases at J, leaving 2 bases unmatched. CDR3 DNA sequence: TGTGCCAGCAGTTACGCGACAGGGGGTCAGCCCCAGCATTTT. It yields the protein CASSYATGGQPQHF.

The chain recombines TRBV30 with TRBJ1-2; TRBD1 is a possible D gene (6 bases). Germline assignment: CDR1 GTSNPN and CDR2 SVGIG (reference sequence). Trimming cost V 2 bases and J 7 bases, with 8 bases left between them. The CDR3 totals 11 residues. The CDR3 loop reads CAWSNRAGYTF. CDR3 nucleotide sequence: TGTGCCTGGAGTAACAGGGCTGGCTACACCTTC.

This clone is labeled as medium-sized. The chain is built from TRBV7-6 and TRBJ2-3; 13 bases are shared with TRBD2. The CDR3 sequence is 16 residues long. The germline gives CDR1 SGHVS, CDR2 FNYEAQ. Trimming cost V 3 bases and J 6 bases; bases outside gene matches: 6. The CDR3 DNA reads as TGTGCCAGCAGCTTGGAACTAGCGGGAGGGCGGGATACGCAGTATTTT. Protein product: CASSLELAGGRDTQYF.

This clone has just a few counts. CDR3 DNA: TGCGCCAGCAGCTTGGTACAGGGGGCTTTCCACGAGCAGTACTTC. It translates to CASSLVQGAFHEQYF. V gene TRBV5-1 combines with J gene TRBJ2-7; the match to TRBD1 covers 9 bases. The J segment lost 5 bases and the V segment lost 0 bases, leaving 6 bases of the junction unmatched. This CDR3 has 15 amino acids. Germline CDR1 SGHRS, CDR2 YFSETQ.

This clone is labeled as medium-sized. The chain employs TRBV9 and TRBJ2-7; tentatively, D is TRBD2 (6 bases). This CDR3 comprises 15 residues. Per germline, CDR1 SGDLS and CDR2 YYNGEE. The V and J ends lost 5 bases and 1 base respectively, with 16 bases between them. The CDR3 coding sequence is TGTGCCAGCAGTGGGGTGGGAGGTAATTCCTACGAGCAGTACTTC. This codes for CASSGVGGNSYEQYF. Full variable domain (remainder filled in from reference TRBV9 and TRBJ2-7): DSGVTQTPKHLITATGQRVTLRCSPRSGDLSVYWYQQSLDQGLQFLIQYYNGEERAKGNILERFSAQQFPDLHSELNLSSLELGDSALYFCASSGVGGNSYEQYFGPGTRLTVT.

In its sample, this clone is medium-sized. V gene TRBV9 combines with J gene TRBJ2-3, with 8 bases lining up with TRBD2. The CDR3 is made up of 17 amino acids. Germline CDR1 reads SGDLS; CDR2 reads YYNGEE. The V gene end was trimmed by 1 base and the J gene end by 3 bases; junction bases not matched to a gene: 10. The CDR3 reads CASSVRDSGMKTDTQYF. CDR3 sequence (DNA): TGTGCCAGCAGCGTACGGGATAGCGGGATGAAAACAGATACGCAGTATTTT. The full variable domain, completed using reference TRBV9 and TRBJ2-3, is DSGVTQTPKHLITATGQRVTLRCSPRSGDLSVYWYQQSLDQGLQFLIQYYNGEERAKGNILERFSAQQFPDLHSELNLSSLELGDSALYFCASSVRDSGMKTDTQYFGPGTRLTVL.

This clone was detected a few times. The junction departs from the called germline gene at one end, perhaps through a read error. The rearrangement uses TRBV6-1 and TRBJ2-7; 9 positions agree with TRBD2. This CDR3 spans 12 amino acids. Germline CDR1 is MNHNS and CDR2 is SASEGT. The CDR3 bases are TGTGCCATCAGTGAAGAGGGGACTAGCCTGGCCTTC. Protein sequence: CAISEEGTSLAF.

The rearrangement joins TRBV11-3 to TRBJ2-7; perhaps D is TRBD1 or TRBD2 (5 bases each). V was shortened by 3 bases and J by 6 bases, with 18 bases between the two germline ends. CDR3 length: 15 amino acids. CDR1 and CDR2 from the germline V gene are SGHNT and YENEEA. The CDR3 bases are TGTGCCAGCAGCTTGTATCTCCCGGGGCCAGTCGAGCAGTACTTC. This gives the protein CASSLYLPGPVEQYF.

J is TRBJ1-1 and V is TRBV6-8; maybe TRBD1 (6 bases). The CDR3 is made up of 14 amino acids. CDR1 MNHGY and CDR2 SAAAGT come from the germline V gene. The V end lost 6 bases, the J end lost 3 bases, and 14 bases lay between the germline ends. CDR3 residues: CASRPDRFDTEAFF. The DNA for the CDR3 is TGTGCCAGCAGACCCGACAGGTTTGACACTGAAGCTTTCTTT.